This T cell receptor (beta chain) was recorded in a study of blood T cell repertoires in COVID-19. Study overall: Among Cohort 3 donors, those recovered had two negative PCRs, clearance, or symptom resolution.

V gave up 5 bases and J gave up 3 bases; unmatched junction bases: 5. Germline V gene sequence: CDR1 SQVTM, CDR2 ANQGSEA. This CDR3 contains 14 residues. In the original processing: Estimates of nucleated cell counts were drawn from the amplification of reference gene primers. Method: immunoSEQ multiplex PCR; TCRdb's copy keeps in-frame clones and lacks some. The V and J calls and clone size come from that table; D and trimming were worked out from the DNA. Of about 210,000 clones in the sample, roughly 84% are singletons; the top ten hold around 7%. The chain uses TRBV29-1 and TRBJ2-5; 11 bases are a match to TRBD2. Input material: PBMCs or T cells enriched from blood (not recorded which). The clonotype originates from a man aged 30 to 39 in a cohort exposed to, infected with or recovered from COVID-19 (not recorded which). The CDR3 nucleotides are TGCAGCGTTTTGCCGACTAGCGGGGAAGAGACCCAGTACTTC. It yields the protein CSVLPTSGEETQYF.